The 21 T cell receptor beta chains below come from one sample, sequenced in a study of T and B cells in COVID-19 patients (dated by TCRdb to 2020 to 2021). Genomic DNA extracted from blood was used in amounts of roughly 220-500 ng for amplification of TRB repertoires. Data came from an Illumina MiSeq. Multiplex PCR with BIOMED2 TRB-A/B primer pools was used to amplify TRB rearrangements. TCRdb trimmed public reads at Q25 via fastp, called clones via MiXCR and kept in-frame beta chains. Every distinct CDR3 protein forms one entry, paired with its most common genes and DNA. The sample profile shows approximately 18,000 distinct CDR3 sequences; about 26% of them were found once. The biggest ten clones account for around 4.8% of the sample. Input material: blood. These receptors were obtained from a human donor who had recovered from COVID-19.

This clonotype was picked up a small number of times. The chain combines TRBV6-6 with TRBJ1-1; TRBD1 agrees at 7 bases. The CDR3 extends over 15 amino acids. Germline V gene sequence: CDR1 MNHNY, CDR2 SVGAGI (reference sequence). With 4 bases clipped from V and 4 bases from J, the junction kept 9 bases outside the gene matches. The CDR3 reads CASSFSGQEVTEAFF. The DNA of the CDR3 is TGTGCCAGCAGTTTTTCCGGACAGGAGGTCACTGAAGCTTTCTTT.

This rearrangement joins TRBV12-3 or TRBV12-4 to TRBJ2-1, with TRBD2 matching 9 bases. The V and J ends lost 2 bases and 3 bases, in that order; junction bases with no gene match: 2. CDR3 size: 15 residues. CDR3 DNA: TGTGCCAGCAGTTTATCTAGCGGGGACTACAATGAGCAGTTCTTC. The encoded protein is CASSLSSGDYNEQFF.

The chain has TRBV13 and TRBJ1-5, with 8 bases lining up with TRBD1. The junction had 7 bases not matched to a gene; V was cut back by 1 base and J by 5 bases. The CDR3 is made up of 16 amino acids. Germline CDR1 is PRHDT and CDR2 is FYEKMQ (reference sequence). In DNA, the CDR3 is TGTGCCAGCAGCTTAGCAGGGGGCAGCGGGGATCAGCCCCAGCATTTT. Translated: CASSLAGGSGDQPQHF.

CDR3 sequence reads: CASSPPGLLGEQFF. The DNA for the CDR3 is TGTGCCAGCAGCCCCCCGGGCCTTCTGGGTGAGCAGTTCTTC. The rearrangement uses TRBV7-6 and TRBJ2-1; D unclear. CDR1 is SGHVS and CDR2 is FNYEAQ in the germline V gene. The V gene lost 5 bases and the J gene lost 9 bases, with 17 bases spanning the gap. This CDR3 contains 14 residues. The full variable domain, with the rest looked up from reference TRBV7-6 and TRBJ2-1, is GAGVSQSPRYKVTKRGQDVALRCDPISGHVSLYWYRQALGQGPEFLTYFNYEAQQDKSGLPNDRFSAERPEGSISTLTIQRTEQRDSAMYRCASSPPGLLGEQFFGPGTRLTVL.

Many counts were recorded for this clonotype. CDR3 sequence: CASSPTSGTQSNYGYTF. Here the CDR3 DNA reads TGTGCCAGTAGTCCGACCTCGGGGACACAATCAAACTATGGCTACACCTTC. The V and J genes are TRBV19 and TRBJ1-2, with D possibly TRBD1 on 6 matching bases. V shed 5 bases and J shed 2 bases, with 21 bases lying between them. Germline assignment: CDR1 LNHDA and CDR2 SQIVND (reference sequence). The CDR3 is made up of 17 amino acids.

By proportion, this clonotype is medium-sized. This chain connects TRBV19 to TRBJ1-2, with 7 bases that match TRBD1. Germline V gene sequence: CDR1 LNHDA, CDR2 SQIVND (reference sequence). The CDR3 runs to 13 residues. After removal of 8 bases from V and 7 bases from J, the junction contained 10 bases not matched to a gene. Here the CDR3 DNA reads TGTGCCAGTCTACTGAGACAGGGTCTTGGCTACACCTTC. Translating it yields CASLLRQGLGYTF. Full variable domain (outside the CDR3, taken from reference TRBV19 and TRBJ1-2): DGGITQSPKYLFRKEGQNVTLSCEQNLNHDAMYWYRQDPGQGLRLIYYSQIVNDFQKGDIAEGYSVSREKKESFPLTVTSAQKNPTAFYLCASLLRQGLGYTFGSGTRLTVV.

This chain connects TRBV4-3 to TRBJ2-2; tentative D call: TRBD1 (5 bases). The CDR3 totals 15 residues. V was shortened by 4 bases and J by 4 bases, with 13 bases between the two germline ends. CDR1 LGHNA and CDR2 YSLEER come from the germline V gene. The DNA of the CDR3 is TGCGCCAGCAGCCGTGGGCTCAGGGCCACCGGGGAGCTGTTTTTT. Translated: CASSRGLRATGELFF.

This chain's CDR3 is CASSQTSGVTYNEQFF. CDR3 bases: TGTGCCAGCAGCCAGACTAGCGGGGTAACCTACAATGAGCAGTTCTTC. V usage is TRBV27 and J usage is TRBJ2-1, with 11 positions matching TRBD2. Germline V gene lookup returns CDR1 MNHEY and CDR2 SMNVEV (reference sequence). V shed 6 bases and J 2 bases; nucleotides not matched to a gene: 6. The length of the CDR3 is 16 residues.

The chain has TRBV7-9 and TRBJ2-7, with 7 bases fitting TRBD2. The germline V gene encodes CDR1 SEHNR and CDR2 FQNEAQ (reference sequence). With 3 bases clipped from V and 0 bases from J, the junction kept 2 bases outside the gene matches. CDR3 length equals 14 residues. CDR3 in DNA: TGTGCCAGCAGCTTTTGGACTAGCTCCTACGAGCAGTACTTC. Translating gives CASSFWTSSYEQYF. Complete variable domain (other parts from reference TRBV7-9 and TRBJ2-7): DTGVSQNPRHKITKRGQNVTFRCDPISEHNRLYWYRQTLGQGPEFLTYFQNEAQLEKSRLLSDRFSAERPKGSFSTLEIQRTEQGDSAMYLCASSFWTSSYEQYFGPGTRLTVT.

At least ten counts were recorded for this clonotype. The chain couples TRBV6-2 or TRBV6-3 to TRBJ2-5; a weak D match, TRBD2 (5 bases). This CDR3 has 16 amino acids. Germline CDR1 reads MNHEY; CDR2 reads SVGEGT. Trimming shortened V by 2 bases and J by 5 bases, and 18 bases separated the two germline ends. CDR3 sequence reads: CASSYGITSVSETQYF. DNA for the CDR3: TGTGCCAGCAGTTACGGGATAACTAGTGTGTCGGAGACCCAGTACTTC.

This clonotype appeared many times. The rearrangement links TRBV18 to TRBJ1-4; TRBD1 is a possible D gene (6 bases). This CDR3 comprises 17 residues. Trimming shortened V by 0 bases and J by 5 bases, and 16 bases separated the two germline ends. Per the germline V gene, CDR1 is KGHSH and CDR2 is LQKENI. The CDR3 region has the DNA TGTGCCAGCTCACCACCTACTTCCGGACAGAGGAATGAAAAACTGTTTTTT. It encodes CASSPPTSGQRNEKLFF.

This clonotype is labeled medium-sized. The chain uses TRBV29-1 and TRBJ1-2; D unresolved. Trimming left V 0 bases short and J 6 bases short, with 5 bases between. CDR1 and CDR2 (germline): SQVTM, ANQGSEA. The CDR3 is made up of 11 amino acids. The CDR3 protein is CSVEEGNGYTF. The DNA for the CDR3 is TGCAGCGTTGAAGAAGGGAATGGCTACACCTTC.

This clonotype has a handful of counts. This sequence joins TRBV7-2 and TRBJ2-3; D is unresolved. CDR3 length: 12 amino acids. Germline lookup yields CDR1 SGHTA and CDR2 FQGNSA. Trimming cost V 4 bases and J 4 bases, with 6 bases left between them. CDR3 residues: CASSSQADTQYF. The DNA of the CDR3 is TGTGCCAGCAGCTCCCAGGCAGATACGCAGTATTTT.

This clonotype was observed many times. The chain is built from TRBV10-3 and TRBJ2-7; D gene uncertain. The CDR3 sequence is 11 residues long. Deletions cut 4 bases from V and 6 bases from J, with 7 bases between. From germline, CDR1 is ENHRY and CDR2 SYGVKD. The CDR3 region is CAISAESEQYF. CDR3 in DNA: TGTGCCATCAGTGCTGAAAGCGAGCAGTACTTC.

This chain joins TRBV7-2 and TRBJ2-3, with TRBD2 matching 10 bases. The germline gives CDR1 SGHTA, CDR2 FQGNSA. The V gene end was trimmed by 5 bases and the J gene end by 6 bases; junction bases not matched to a gene: 8. The CDR3 loop spans 15 amino acids. CDR3 in amino acids: CASSPSGGAGDTQYF. The CDR3 coding sequence is TGTGCCAGCAGCCCGAGCGGGGGGGCCGGGGATACGCAGTATTTT.

This CDR3 reads CASSDSQGVYNEQFF. In DNA form, the CDR3 reads TGTGCCAGCAGTGACTCACAGGGGGTTTACAATGAGCAGTTCTTC. The chain joins TRBV12-3 or TRBV12-4 to TRBJ2-1, with 8 positions matching TRBD1. V lost 5 bases, J lost 4 bases, and 7 bases stayed unmatched. The CDR3 totals 15 residues.

This clonotype is judged medium-sized. The chain combines TRBV6-5 with TRBJ2-3, with D possibly called TRBD1 or TRBD2 (6 bases each). This CDR3 contains 15 residues. Germline V lookup: CDR1 MNHEY, CDR2 SVGAGI. V dropped 6 bases and J dropped 2 bases, with 15 bases sitting between them. CDR3 sequence reads: CASSRGGRDTDTQYF. Here the CDR3 DNA reads TGTGCCAGCAGCCGTGGGGGGCGCGACACAGATACGCAGTATTTT.

The V call is TRBV12-3 or TRBV12-4, the J call TRBJ1-2; no clear D. V was shortened by 3 bases and J by 5 bases, with 7 bases between the two germline ends. The CDR3 is 12 amino acids. The CDR3 sequence: CASSFEGYGYTF. CDR3 nucleotide sequence: TGTGCCAGCAGTTTTGAGGGATATGGCTACACCTTC.

The rearrangement links TRBV27 to TRBJ1-3; TRBD1 agrees at 9 bases. Germline CDR1 MNHEY, CDR2 SMNVEV (reference sequence). The CDR3 spans 19 residues. The ends lost 4 bases at V and 4 bases at J; junction bases unmatched: 17. The CDR3 DNA sequence: TGTGCCAGCAGTTCCATACGTCGACAGGGGGTTTGGCGGGGAAACACCATATATTTT. Translated, it gives CASSSIRRQGVWRGNTIYF.

In its sample, this clonotype is medium-sized. This chain joins TRBV6-5 and TRBJ2-5; D is possibly TRBD1 (6 bases). Trimming shortened V by 6 bases and J by 2 bases, and 10 bases separated the two germline ends. The CDR3 runs 13 residues. Germline assignment: CDR1 MNHEY and CDR2 SVGAGI. As DNA, the CDR3 is TGTGCCAGCAGCCACAGGGATCAAGAGACCCAGTACTTC. Its translation is CASSHRDQETQYF.

The J gene is TRBJ1-3, the V gene TRBV6-5; perhaps TRBD1 as D (5 bases). Trimming stripped 8 bases from V and 0 bases from J, with 8 bases between. The CDR3 runs 13 residues. CDR1 is MNHEY and CDR2 is SVGAGI in the germline V gene. As DNA, the CDR3 is TGTGCCAGCGGGACGGCCTCTGGAAACACCATATATTTT. This translates into CASGTASGNTIYF.